Following are 9 T cell receptor beta chains from one sample sequenced in a study of cytomegalovirus exposure and HLA in healthy donors. Using immunoSEQ multiplex PCR, the repertoire was profiled, and TCRdb retains in-frame clones only, with some absent. The data hold some 150,000 clones, with roughly 93% observed a single time. The sequenced material came from PBMCs. The origin of the receptors is a man younger than 30 in good health and CMV-seropositive.

The V gene is TRBV28, the J gene TRBJ2-7, with D uncertain. CDR1 is MDHEN, CDR2 SYDVKM, per germline. The CDR3 length is 15 residues. Trimming shortened V by 6 bases and J by 0 bases, and 15 bases separated the two germline ends. CDR3 sequence: CASSPAFTSSYEQYF. As DNA, the CDR3 is TGTGCCAGCAGCCCCGCCTTTACAAGCTCCTACGAGCAGTACTTC.

This rearrangement joins TRBV7-9 to TRBJ1-1; D ambiguous. Trimming removed 1 base at V and 1 base at J, with 7 bases between. The germline V gene encodes CDR1 SEHNR and CDR2 FQNEAQ (reference sequence). The CDR3 runs 14 residues. The CDR3 DNA is TGTGCCAGCAGCTTAGGACGCGGGAACACTGAAGCTTTCTTT. Residues: CASSLGRGNTEAFF.

This chain connects TRBV29-1 to TRBJ2-3; the D gene is possibly TRBD1 (5 bases). The CDR3 sequence is 20 residues long. CDR1 and CDR2 from the germline V gene are SQVTM and ANQGSEA. V lost 3 bases and J lost 0, with 28 bases in between. This chain's CDR3 is CSVDQWMAGAEKSSTDTQYF. In DNA form, the CDR3 reads TGCAGCGTTGATCAATGGATGGCTGGGGCGGAGAAATCTAGCACAGATACGCAGTATTTT.

This clone occurred once. The chain recombines TRBV27 with TRBJ1-5; tentative D call: TRBD1 (6 bases). CDR3 size: 14 residues. The V end lost 4 bases, the J end lost 6 bases, and 13 bases lay between the germline ends. Germline V gene lookup returns CDR1 MNHEY and CDR2 SMNVEV (reference sequence). The CDR3 nucleotides are TGTGCCAGCAGTTGGGGGGGCGCGTCTCAGCCCCAGCATTTT. This sequence encodes CASSWGGASQPQHF.

This clone appeared a single time. The V and J genes are TRBV30 and TRBJ1-5; D is perhaps TRBD1 (5 bases). Germline V gene lookup returns CDR1 GTSNPN and CDR2 SVGIG (reference sequence). V was trimmed by 3 bases and J by 3 bases, leaving 6 bases between them. The CDR3 has 12 residues. The DNA for the CDR3 is TGTGCCTGGAGACAGGACAATCAGCCCCAGCATTTT. It specifies CAWRQDNQPQHF.

DNA of the CDR3: TGTGCCAGTAGTGTTTCGCGGCGCGGGGAGCTGTTTTTT. It translates to CASSVSRRGELFF. The chain has TRBV19 and TRBJ2-2; no definite D call. In germline, CDR1 is LNHDA, CDR2 SQIVND (reference sequence). V dropped 5 bases and J dropped 7 bases, with 11 bases sitting between them. This CDR3 region has 13 residues. The variable domain in full, completed from reference TRBV19 and TRBJ2-2, reads DGGITQSPKYLFRKEGQNVTLSCEQNLNHDAMYWYRQDPGQGLRLIYYSQIVNDFQKGDIAEGYSVSREKKESFPLTVTSAQKNPTAFYLCASSVSRRGELFFGEGSRLTVL.

As DNA, the CDR3 is TGTGCCAGCAGTTTTATGGCTAGTGTAGAGACCCAGTACTTC. This sequence encodes CASSFMASVETQYF. The rearrangement links TRBV27 to TRBJ2-5; D remains unclear. Germline V lookup: CDR1 MNHEY, CDR2 SMNVEV (reference sequence). Trimming took off 3 bases at V and 4 bases at J, with 12 bases between the two ends. The CDR3 contains 14 residues.

The CDR3 bases are TGTGCCAGCTCACCTTCCGCAGGGCAGGGGAGAATCAACGAGCAGTACTTC. Residues: CASSPSAGQGRINEQYF. This rearrangement joins TRBV18 to TRBJ2-7; D perhaps matches TRBD1 (6 bases). CDR3 length equals 17 residues. The V gene's germline CDR1 is KGHSH and CDR2 LQKENI. Deletions cut 3 bases from V and 5 bases from J, with 23 bases between.

The chain couples TRBV5-1 to TRBJ2-5, with TRBD2 matching 8 bases. V lost 1 base to trimming and J lost 5 bases; unmatched junction nucleotides: 10. The CDR3 length is 16 residues. Per the germline V gene, CDR1 is SGHRS and CDR2 is YFSETQ. The CDR3 loop reads CASSLRPGLETETQYF. The CDR3, as DNA: TGCGCCAGCAGCTTGAGACCGGGACTAGAGACGGAGACCCAGTACTTC.